This T cell receptor (beta chain) was identified during a study of resident and recirculating memory T cells in vitiligo. The CDR3 loop spans 14 amino acids. The germline gives CDR1 ENHRY, CDR2 SYGVKD. V was shortened by 6 bases and J by 0 bases, with 11 bases between the two germline ends. TCRdb keeps only in-frame clones here, not all; method: immunoSEQ multiplex PCR. Of roughly 80,000 clones listed, roughly 94% are singletons. Sample: blood. This TCR came from a male donor with vitiligo. The gene calls are TRBV10-3 and TRBJ1-1; D may be TRBD1 (6 bases). CDR3 in DNA: TGTGCCATCAGGATGACAGGATTGAACACTGAAGCTTTCTTT. Amino acid sequence: CAIRMTGLNTEAFF.